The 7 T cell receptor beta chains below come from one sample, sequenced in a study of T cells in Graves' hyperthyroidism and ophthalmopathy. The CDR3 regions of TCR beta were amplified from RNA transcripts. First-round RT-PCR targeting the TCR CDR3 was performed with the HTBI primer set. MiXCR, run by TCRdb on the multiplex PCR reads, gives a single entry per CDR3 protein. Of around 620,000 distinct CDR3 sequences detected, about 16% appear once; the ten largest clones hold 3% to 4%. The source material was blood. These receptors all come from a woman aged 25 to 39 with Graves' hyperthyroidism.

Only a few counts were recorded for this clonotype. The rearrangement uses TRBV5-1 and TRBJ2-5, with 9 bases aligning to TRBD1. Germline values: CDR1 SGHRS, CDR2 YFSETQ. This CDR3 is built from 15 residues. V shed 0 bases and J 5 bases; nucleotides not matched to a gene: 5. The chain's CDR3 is CASSLDGTGSETQYF. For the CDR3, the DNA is TGCGCCAGCAGCTTGGACGGGACAGGGTCGGAGACCCAGTACTTC.

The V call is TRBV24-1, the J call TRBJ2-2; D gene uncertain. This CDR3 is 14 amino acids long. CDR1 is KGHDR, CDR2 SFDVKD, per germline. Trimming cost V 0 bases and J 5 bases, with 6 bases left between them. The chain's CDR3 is CATSDLTETGELFF. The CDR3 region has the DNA TGTGCCACCAGTGATTTGACAGAAACCGGGGAGCTGTTTTTT.

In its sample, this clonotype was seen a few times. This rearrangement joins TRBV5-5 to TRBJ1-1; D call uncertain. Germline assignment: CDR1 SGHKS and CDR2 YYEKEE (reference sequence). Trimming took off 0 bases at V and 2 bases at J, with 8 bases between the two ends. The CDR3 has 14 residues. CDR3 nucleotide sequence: TGTGCCAGCAGCTTGGCCGTCAGCAACACTGAAGCTTTCTTT. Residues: CASSLAVSNTEAFF. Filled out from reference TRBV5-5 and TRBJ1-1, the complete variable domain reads DAGVTQSPTHLIKTRGQQVTLRCSPISGHKSVSWYQQVLGQGPQFIFQYYEKEERGRGNFPDRFSARQFPNYSSELNVNALLLGDSALYLCASSLAVSNTEAFFGQGTRLTVV.

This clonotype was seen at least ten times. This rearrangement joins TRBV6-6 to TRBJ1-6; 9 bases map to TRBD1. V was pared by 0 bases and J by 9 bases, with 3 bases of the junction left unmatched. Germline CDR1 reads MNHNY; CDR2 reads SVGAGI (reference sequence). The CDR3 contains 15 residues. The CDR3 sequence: CASSYSQDRGSPLHF. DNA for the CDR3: TGTGCCAGCAGTTACTCGCAGGACAGGGGTTCACCCCTCCACTTT.

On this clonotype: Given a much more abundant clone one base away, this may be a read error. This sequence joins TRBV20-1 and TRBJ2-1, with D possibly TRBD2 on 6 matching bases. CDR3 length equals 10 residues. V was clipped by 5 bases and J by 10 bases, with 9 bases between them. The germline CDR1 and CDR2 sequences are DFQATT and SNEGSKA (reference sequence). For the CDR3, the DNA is TGCAGTGCTGTGGACTACGAGCAGTTCTTC. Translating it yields CSAVDYEQFF.

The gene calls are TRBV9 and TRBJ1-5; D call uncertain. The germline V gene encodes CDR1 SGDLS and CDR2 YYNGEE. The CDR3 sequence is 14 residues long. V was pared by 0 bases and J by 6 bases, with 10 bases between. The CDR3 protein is CASSVGGSGQPQHF. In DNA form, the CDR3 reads TGTGCCAGCAGCGTAGGGGGATCCGGTCAGCCCCAGCATTTT.

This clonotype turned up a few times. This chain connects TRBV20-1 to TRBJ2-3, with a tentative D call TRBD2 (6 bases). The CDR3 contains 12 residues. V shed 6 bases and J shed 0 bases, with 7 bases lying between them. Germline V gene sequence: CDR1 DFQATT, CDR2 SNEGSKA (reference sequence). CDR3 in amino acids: CSAGGSTDTQYF. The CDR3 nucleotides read TGCAGTGCGGGGGGTAGCACAGATACGCAGTATTTT.